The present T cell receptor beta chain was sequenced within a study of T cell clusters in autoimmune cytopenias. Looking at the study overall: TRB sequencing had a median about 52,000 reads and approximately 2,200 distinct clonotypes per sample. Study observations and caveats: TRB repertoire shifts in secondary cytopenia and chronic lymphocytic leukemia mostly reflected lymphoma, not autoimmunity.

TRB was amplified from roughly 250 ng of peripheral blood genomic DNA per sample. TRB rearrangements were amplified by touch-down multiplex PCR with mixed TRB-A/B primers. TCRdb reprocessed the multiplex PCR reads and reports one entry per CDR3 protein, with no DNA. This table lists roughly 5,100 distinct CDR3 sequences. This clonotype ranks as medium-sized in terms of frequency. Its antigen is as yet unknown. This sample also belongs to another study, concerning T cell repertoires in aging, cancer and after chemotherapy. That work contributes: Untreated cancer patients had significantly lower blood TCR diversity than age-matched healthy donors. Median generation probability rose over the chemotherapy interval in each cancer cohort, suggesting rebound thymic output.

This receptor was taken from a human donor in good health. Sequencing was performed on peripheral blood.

The chain's CDR3 is CASSYSGRPNSPLHF. V gene TRBV6-5 combines with J gene TRBJ1-6. In germline, CDR1 is MNHEY, CDR2 SVGAGI. CDR3 length: 15 amino acids.